The T cell receptor beta chain under discussion was sequenced for a study of blood T cell repertoires in COVID-19. The junction had 11 bases not matched to a gene; V was cut back by 5 bases and J by 7 bases. The CDR3 loop spans 14 amino acids. Germline assignment: CDR1 SGHDT and CDR2 YYEEEE. Measured with immunoSEQ multiplex PCR; TCRdb has only the in-frame clones, and not every one. The sample carries approximately 340,000 clones, roughly 90% recorded once. Sequenced: PBMCs or T cells enriched from blood (not recorded which). This rearrangement joins TRBV5-6 to TRBJ1-2; 7 bases are a match to TRBD1. The receptor comes from a woman in her forties who had been exposed to COVID-19. The CDR3 is CASRDLQGFIGYTF. CDR3 DNA sequence: TGTGCCAGCAGGGACCTACAGGGGTTCATTGGCTACACCTTC.